These 30 T cell receptor beta chains were sequenced from one sample in a study of graft-versus-host responses after intestinal transplantation. The data were produced by immunoSEQ multiplex PCR, yet TCRdb's version contains in-frame clones alone and is incomplete. The table has about 90,000 clones, over 85% seen once. These TCRs' antigens remain unknown. The specimen was unstimulated CD4+ T cells sorted from spleen or lymph node cells, collected before intestinal transplant. Receptors originate from a human donor who received an intestinal transplant.

As for this clone: Germline and junction disagree at one end, which may indicate a read error. The chain links TRBV19 to TRBJ2-7; 10 nucleotides agree with TRBD1. This CDR3 is 17 amino acids long. Germline CDR1 and CDR2: LNHDA and SQIVND (reference sequence). The CDR3 loop reads CAGSIEPPGTGDYEQYF. DNA for the CDR3: TGTGCCGGTAGTATAGAACCCCCCGGGACAGGGGACTACGAGCAGTACTTC. Full variable domain (missing parts from reference TRBV19 and TRBJ2-7): DGGITQSPKYLFRKEGQNVTLSCEQNLNHDAMYWYRQDPGQGLRLIYYSQIVNDFQKGDIAEGYSVSREKKESFPLTVTSAQKNPTAFYLCAGSIEPPGTGDYEQYFGPGTRLTVT.

The rearrangement joins TRBV5-1 to TRBJ2-1, with 9 nucleotides matching TRBD2. CDR3 length: 13 residues. Unmatched junction bases numbered 5, after V lost 5 bases and J lost 8 bases. CDR1 is SGHRS and CDR2 is YFSETQ in the germline V gene. CDR3 coding DNA: TGCGCCAGCAGGAGTAGCGGGAGATATGAGCAGTTCTTC. Protein: CASRSSGRYEQFF.

The chain links TRBV19 to TRBJ1-1; D unresolved. The V gene lost 6 bases and the J gene lost 3 bases, with 14 bases spanning the gap. This CDR3 comprises 14 residues. In germline, CDR1 is LNHDA, CDR2 SQIVND (reference sequence). The CDR3, as DNA: TGTGCCAGTAGCCCATGGGGTACCGACACTGAAGCTTTCTTT. Protein sequence: CASSPWGTDTEAFF.

V gene TRBV7-8 combines with J gene TRBJ2-4; TRBD1 aligns across 10 bases. CDR3 length: 17 residues. J lost 6 bases, V lost 1 base, and 9 bases had no gene match. Germline V gene sequence: CDR1 SGHVS, CDR2 FQNEAQ. The CDR3 sequence: CASSLGGQGFSGNIQYF. In DNA form, the CDR3 reads TGTGCCAGCAGCTTAGGGGGACAGGGGTTTTCGGGAAACATTCAGTACTTC.

The rearrangement links TRBV30 to TRBJ2-5; 13 bases are a match to TRBD2. Trimming took 7 bases from V and 0 from J; bases not matched to a gene: 20. CDR3 size: 20 residues. Germline CDR1 and CDR2: GTSNPN and SVGIG (reference sequence). The CDR3 region is CASLIRTSGSWGLYQETQYF. In DNA, the CDR3 is TGTGCCTCGTTAATCAGGACTAGCGGGAGTTGGGGGTTGTACCAAGAGACCCAGTACTTC.

The chain couples TRBV6-1 to TRBJ2-3; 14 nucleotides match TRBD2. The V gene's germline CDR1 is MNHNS and CDR2 SASEGT. The CDR3 is made up of 17 amino acids. V shed 3 bases and J 5 bases; nucleotides not matched to a gene: 7. The CDR3 coding sequence is TGTGCCAGCAGTGACCCGACTAGCGGGAGGGCCATAGATACGCAGTATTTT. Translating it yields CASSDPTSGRAIDTQYF.

The CDR3 reads CASSFTHQGTGELFF. The CDR3 DNA reads as TGTGCCAGCAGTTTTACACACCAAGGGACCGGGGAGCTGTTTTTT. This chain connects TRBV2 to TRBJ2-2; the D is unclear. The germline V gene encodes CDR1 SNHLY and CDR2 FYNNEI. V dropped 5 bases and J dropped 5 bases, with 15 bases sitting between them. The CDR3 has 15 amino acids.

The V gene is TRBV2, the J gene TRBJ2-7; D tentatively fits TRBD1 or TRBD2 (6 bases each). CDR1 and CDR2 (germline): SNHLY, FYNNEI. The CDR3 totals 15 residues. This CDR3 is CAMRGVRGRTYEQYF. CDR3 coding DNA: TGTGCTATGAGGGGCGTCCGGGGGCGGACCTACGAGCAGTACTTC.

The rearrangement joins TRBV19 to TRBJ2-7; D perhaps matches TRBD1 (5 bases). Trimming pared 3 bases from V and 3 bases from J, leaving 12 bases between. CDR1 is LNHDA and CDR2 is SQIVND in the germline V gene (reference sequence). CDR3 length equals 14 residues. In DNA form, the CDR3 reads TGTGCCAGTAGTATTAACCAGGGAAGCTACGAGCAGTACTTC. It yields the protein CASSINQGSYEQYF.

V usage is TRBV7-3 and J usage is TRBJ2-1; D is unclear. The CDR3 is 14 residues long. Germline V CDR1 and CDR2: SGHTA, FQGTGA. V lost 3 bases and J 8 bases, leaving 14 bases between the germline ends. CDR3 protein: CASSFKGPEDEQFF. CDR3 nucleotide sequence: TGTGCCAGCAGCTTTAAGGGCCCTGAGGATGAGCAGTTCTTC.

This chain's CDR3 is CASRTGQGRNQPQHF. In nucleotides, the CDR3 is TGTGCCAGTAGAACGGGACAGGGCCGGAATCAGCCCCAGCATTTT. V is TRBV19 and J is TRBJ1-5, with TRBD1 matching 9 bases. Germline V CDR1 and CDR2: LNHDA, SQIVND (reference sequence). The V gene end was trimmed by 6 bases and the J gene end by 4 bases; junction bases not matched to a gene: 7. The CDR3 consists of 15 residues.

V gene TRBV5-1 combines with J gene TRBJ1-1, with TRBD1 identical over 10 bases. This CDR3 comprises 16 residues. V shed 0 bases and J 0 bases; nucleotides not matched to a gene: 2. The germline CDR1 and CDR2 sequences are SGHRS and YFSETQ. The CDR3 reads CASSLVGQGMNTEAFF. The CDR3 DNA reads as TGCGCCAGCAGCTTGGTGGGACAGGGGATGAACACTGAAGCTTTCTTT.

V usage is TRBV19 and J usage is TRBJ2-7; D perhaps matches TRBD1 (6 bases). The V gene lost 5 bases and the J gene lost 2 bases, with 10 bases spanning the gap. CDR3 size: 13 residues. CDR1 and CDR2 from the germline V gene are LNHDA and SQIVND (reference sequence). CDR3 in amino acids: CASSQTGTYEQYF. The CDR3, as DNA: TGTGCCAGTAGTCAGACAGGAACCTACGAGCAGTACTTC.

The chain recombines TRBV11-2 with TRBJ1-4; D perhaps matches TRBD1 (5 bases). The CDR3 runs 15 residues. Germline CDR1 and CDR2: SGHAT and FQNNGV. V lost 9 bases, J lost 0 bases, and 14 bases lay in between. The CDR3 sequence is CASRNWGATNEKLFF. The CDR3 DNA reads as TGTGCCAGTAGGAACTGGGGGGCAACTAATGAAAAACTGTTTTTT.

The V and J genes are TRBV6-5 and TRBJ2-1; 10 bases fit TRBD2. CDR1 is MNHEY and CDR2 is SVGAGI in the germline V gene. The trim removed 6 bases at V and 7 bases at J, leaving 9 bases unmatched. CDR3 length: 15 residues. The CDR3 spells CASSRSGRAWNEQFF. The CDR3 nucleotides read TGTGCCAGCAGCCGCAGCGGGAGGGCCTGGAATGAGCAGTTCTTC.

The chain is built from TRBV19 and TRBJ1-5; TRBD1 matches at 10 bases. The V gene end was trimmed by 7 bases and the J gene end by 11 bases; junction bases not matched to a gene: 11. Germline CDR1 is LNHDA and CDR2 is SQIVND (reference sequence). CDR3 length equals 14 residues. CDR3 residues: CASTLRGQGLAQHF. CDR3 nucleotides: TGTGCCAGTACCCTTAGGGGACAGGGGTTGGCCCAGCATTTT.

The chain joins TRBV6-5 to TRBJ1-1; D perhaps matches TRBD1 (5 bases). CDR3 length: 12 amino acids. Trimming cost V 5 bases and J 6 bases, with 10 bases left between them. Germline CDR1 and CDR2: MNHEY and SVGAGI. CDR3 sequence (DNA): TGTGCCAGCAGTAGAGGGGAATCTGAAGCTTTCTTT. It translates to CASSRGESEAFF.

The rearrangement uses TRBV5-6 and TRBJ2-5; the D is unclear. Germline assignment: CDR1 SGHDT and CDR2 YYEEEE. The CDR3 is 17 residues long. Trimming shortened V by 4 bases and J by 2 bases, and 21 bases separated the two germline ends. Here the CDR3 reads CASSGVFNLRAQETQYF. The CDR3 nucleotides are TGTGCCAGCAGCGGAGTTTTTAATTTAAGGGCGCAAGAGACCCAGTACTTC.

The gene calls are TRBV25-1 and TRBJ2-7, with D tentatively TRBD1 (5 bases). The CDR3 has 15 amino acids. The germline V gene has CDR1 MGHDK and CDR2 SYGVNS. V lost 1 base, J lost 5 bases, and 15 bases lay in between. CDR3 in DNA: TGTGCCAGCAGTGAATTTATGGGGCCTGGGGACGAGCAGTACTTC. The encoded protein is CASSEFMGPGDEQYF.

The chain joins TRBV10-3 to TRBJ1-4, with D hard to call. Looked up from germline, CDR1 is ENHRY and CDR2 is SYGVKD. CDR3 length: 13 residues. The DNA for the CDR3 is TGTGCAACGTTCGAGGAAACCGTCGGAAAACTGTTTTTT. This gives the protein CATFEETVGKLFF.

The CDR3 bases are TGTGCCAGCAGCAAAGCTCGAGCGGGACAGATGGACAATGAGCAGTTCTTC. Translation: CASSKARAGQMDNEQFF. The chain carries TRBV21-1 and TRBJ2-1. TRBV21-1 is designated a pseudogene. This CDR3 has 17 amino acids.

This chain uses TRBV5-1 with TRBJ2-7; TRBD2 aligns across 11 bases. The CDR3 runs to 17 residues. Germline CDR1 SGHRS, CDR2 YFSETQ. With V trimmed by 1 base and J by 4 bases, 10 bases remained unmatched. CDR3 sequence (DNA): TGCGCCAGCAGCTTGCTGGGACTAGCGGAAACGACTTACGAGCAGTACTTC. Protein: CASSLLGLAETTYEQYF.

The chain carries TRBV29-1 and TRBJ2-3, with 7 positions matching TRBD2. Trimming at V came to 4 bases and at J to 1 base, leaving 8 bases not matched to a gene. This CDR3 comprises 15 residues. Germline CDR1 is SQVTM and CDR2 is ANQGSEA. The CDR3 bases are TGCAGCGTTGTAAGGCGGGAGAGGGGCACAGATACGCAGTATTTT. Its protein is CSVVRRERGTDTQYF.

V is TRBV27 and J is TRBJ2-3, with TRBD1 identical over 11 bases. From germline, CDR1 is MNHEY and CDR2 SMNVEV (reference sequence). This CDR3 region has 15 residues. V was clipped by 7 bases and J by 4 bases; unmatched bases: 7. DNA for the CDR3: TGTGCCAGCAAACCGGGACAGGGGGGCGCAGATACGCAGTATTTT. Residues: CASKPGQGGADTQYF.

The chain recombines TRBV7-7 with TRBJ2-5; 9 bases agree with TRBD1. CDR1 and CDR2 (germline): SSHAT, FNYEAQ (reference sequence). J was trimmed by 4 bases and V by 1 base; bases with no gene match: 7. This CDR3 is built from 16 residues. DNA of the CDR3: TGTGCCAGCAGCTTAGGAACACAGGGGGCCGGAGAGACCCAGTACTTC. Its translation is CASSLGTQGAGETQYF. The whole variable domain, filled in from reference TRBV7-7 and TRBJ2-5, reads GAGVSQSPRYKVTKRGQDVTLRCDPISSHATLYWYQQALGQGPEFLTYFNYEAQPDKSGLPSDRFSAERPEGSISTLTIQRTEQRDSAMYRCASSLGTQGAGETQYFGPGTRLLVL.

The chain has TRBV5-1 and TRBJ2-5; no clear D gene. The V end lost 3 bases, the J end lost 5 bases, and 8 bases lay between the germline ends. CDR3 length: 12 amino acids. CDR1 is SGHRS and CDR2 is YFSETQ in the germline V gene. CDR3 protein: CASSSEGETQYF. The CDR3 DNA reads TGCGCCAGCAGCTCGGAAGGGGAGACCCAGTACTTC. Filled out from reference TRBV5-1 and TRBJ2-5, the complete variable domain reads KAGVTQTPRYLIKTRGQQVTLSCSPISGHRSVSWYQQTPGQGLQFLFEYFSETQRNKGNFPGRFSGRQFSNSRSEMNVSTLELGDSALYLCASSSEGETQYFGPGTRLLVL.

V and J are TRBV27 and TRBJ2-4, with D tentatively TRBD2 (5 bases). The CDR3 covers 16 residues. The germline V and J ends were trimmed by 3 bases and 3 bases, with 15 bases remaining between them. Germline values: CDR1 MNHEY, CDR2 SMNVEV (reference sequence). The CDR3 is CASSFGVGGHKNIQYF. The CDR3, as DNA: TGTGCCAGCAGTTTCGGGGTTGGTGGCCACAAAAACATTCAGTACTTC.

The chain employs TRBV29-1 and TRBJ1-2, with 8 nucleotides matching TRBD1. Germline V gene lookup returns CDR1 SQVTM and CDR2 ANQGSEA. This CDR3 comprises 13 residues. J lost 4 bases, V lost 5 bases, and 6 bases had no gene match. The CDR3 region has the DNA TGCAGCGTTTTGACAGGGGAACTCTATGGCTACACCTTC. Translated: CSVLTGELYGYTF.

The V call is TRBV7-9, the J call TRBJ2-5, with 15 bases matching TRBD2. This CDR3 region has 18 residues. Trimming removed 1 base from V and 5 bases from J; junction bases left unmatched: 8. Germline-derived CDR1 and CDR2 are SEHNR and FQNEAQ (reference sequence). This chain's CDR3 is CASSLGTSGRALFETQYF. The DNA of the CDR3 is TGTGCCAGCAGCTTAGGGACTAGCGGGAGGGCCCTGTTCGAGACCCAGTACTTC. Full variable domain (rest looked up from reference TRBV7-9 and TRBJ2-5): DTGVSQNPRHKITKRGQNVTFRCDPISEHNRLYWYRQTLGQGPEFLTYFQNEAQLEKSRLLSDRFSAERPKGSFSTLEIQRTEQGDSAMYLCASSLGTSGRALFETQYFGPGTRLLVL.

This clone was counted only a few times. CDR3 nucleotides: TGTGCCAGTAAAGACAGGGAGAGTGGCAATCAGCCCCAGCATTTT. It is translated as CASKDRESGNQPQHF. The chain has TRBV19 and TRBJ1-5, with 7 bases fitting TRBD1. In germline, CDR1 is LNHDA, CDR2 SQIVND (reference sequence). The CDR3 has 15 amino acids. The J segment lost 2 bases and the V segment lost 7 bases, leaving 8 bases of the junction unmatched.